This TCR beta chain was sequenced during a study of graft-versus-host responses after intestinal transplantation. Study overall: All of the recipients had induction that used anti-thymocyte globulin, then tacrolimus and steroids for around three years. Study results and caveats: Allograft graft-versus-host to host-versus-graft clonal ratios ran high in patients with graft-donor T cell macrochimerism.

Remarks on this clone: Its antigen is currently unknown.

Method: immunoSEQ multiplex PCR; TCRdb's copy keeps in-frame clones and lacks some. The sample holds 25,000 to 30,000 clones, about 80% seen once. Intraepithelial and lamina propria lymphocytes were isolated from graft specimens. From germline, CDR1 is SNHLY and CDR2 FYNNEI. Germline trimming cut 9 bases from V and 3 bases from J; bases unmatched to any gene: 16. There are 16 residues in the CDR3. The TCR comes from a human patient who received an intestinal transplant, so some T cells may come from the graft donor. The specimen was ileum tissue, collected 98 days after intestinal transplantation. The rearrangement uses TRBV2 and TRBJ2-7; 8 bases are shared with TRBD1. In nucleotides, the CDR3 is TGTGCCAGTCCGCCGACCAGGGGGCCCTTCCACTACGAGCAGTACTTC. Its translation: CASPPTRGPFHYEQYF.